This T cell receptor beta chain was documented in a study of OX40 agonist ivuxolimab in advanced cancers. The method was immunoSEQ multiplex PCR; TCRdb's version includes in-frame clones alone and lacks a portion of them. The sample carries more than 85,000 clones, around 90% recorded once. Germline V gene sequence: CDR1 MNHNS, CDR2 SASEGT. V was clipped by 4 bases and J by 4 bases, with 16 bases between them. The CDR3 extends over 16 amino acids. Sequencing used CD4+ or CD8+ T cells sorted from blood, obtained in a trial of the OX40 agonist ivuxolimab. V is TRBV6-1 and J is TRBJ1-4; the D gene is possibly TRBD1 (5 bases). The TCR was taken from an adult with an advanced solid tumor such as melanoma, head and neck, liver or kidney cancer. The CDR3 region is CASSVGDGGNNEKLFF. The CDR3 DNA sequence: TGTGCCAGCAGTGTTGGGGACGGAGGGAATAATGAAAAACTGTTTTTT.